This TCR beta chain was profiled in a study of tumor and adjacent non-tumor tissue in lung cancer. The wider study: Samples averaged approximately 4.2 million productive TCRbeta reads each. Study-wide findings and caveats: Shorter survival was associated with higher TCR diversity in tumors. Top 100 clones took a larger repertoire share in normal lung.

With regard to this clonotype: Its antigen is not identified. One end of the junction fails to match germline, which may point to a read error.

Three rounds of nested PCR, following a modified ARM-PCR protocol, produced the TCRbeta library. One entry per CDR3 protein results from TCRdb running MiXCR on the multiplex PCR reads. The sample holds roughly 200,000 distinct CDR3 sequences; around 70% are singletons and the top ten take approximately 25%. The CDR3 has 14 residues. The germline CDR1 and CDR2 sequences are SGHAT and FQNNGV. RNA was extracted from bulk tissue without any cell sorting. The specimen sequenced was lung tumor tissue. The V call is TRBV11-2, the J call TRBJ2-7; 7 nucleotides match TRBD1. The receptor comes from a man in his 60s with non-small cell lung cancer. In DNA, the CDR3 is TGTACCAGCAGCCCATGGGACAGCTCCTACAAGCAGTACTTC. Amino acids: CTSSPWDSSYKQYF.